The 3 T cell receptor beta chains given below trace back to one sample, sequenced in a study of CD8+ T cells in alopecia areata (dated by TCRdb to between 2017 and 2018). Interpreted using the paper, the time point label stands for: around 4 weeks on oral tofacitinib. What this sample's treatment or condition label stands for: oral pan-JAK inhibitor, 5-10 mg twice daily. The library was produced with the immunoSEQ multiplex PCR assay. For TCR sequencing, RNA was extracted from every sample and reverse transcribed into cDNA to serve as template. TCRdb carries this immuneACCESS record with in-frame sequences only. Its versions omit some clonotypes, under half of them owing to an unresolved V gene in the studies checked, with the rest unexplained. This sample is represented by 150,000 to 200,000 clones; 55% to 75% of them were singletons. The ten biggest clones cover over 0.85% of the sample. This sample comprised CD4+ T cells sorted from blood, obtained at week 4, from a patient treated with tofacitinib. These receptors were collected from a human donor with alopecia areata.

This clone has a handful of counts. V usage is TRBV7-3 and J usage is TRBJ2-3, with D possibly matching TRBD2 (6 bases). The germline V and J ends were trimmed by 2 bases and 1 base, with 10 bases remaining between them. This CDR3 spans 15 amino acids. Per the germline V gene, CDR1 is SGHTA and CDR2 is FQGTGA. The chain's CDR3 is CASSLRSGGTDTQYF. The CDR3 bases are TGTGCCAGCAGCTTACGGTCGGGGGGCACAGATACGCAGTATTTT.

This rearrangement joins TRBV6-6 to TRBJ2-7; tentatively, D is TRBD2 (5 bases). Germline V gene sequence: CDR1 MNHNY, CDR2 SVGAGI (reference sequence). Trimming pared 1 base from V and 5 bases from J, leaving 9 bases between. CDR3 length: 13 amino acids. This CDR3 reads CASSYFSGNEQYF. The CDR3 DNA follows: TGTGCCAGCAGTTACTTCTCGGGGAACGAGCAGTACTTC.

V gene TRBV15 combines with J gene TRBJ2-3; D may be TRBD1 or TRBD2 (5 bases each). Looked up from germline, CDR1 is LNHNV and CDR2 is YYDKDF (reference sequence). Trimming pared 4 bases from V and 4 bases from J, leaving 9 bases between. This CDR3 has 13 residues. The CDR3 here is CATSKGPADTQYF. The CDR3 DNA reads TGTGCCACCAGCAAGGGACCAGCAGATACGCAGTATTTT.